The entry that follows covers one TCR beta chain sequence. There is no known antigen for this receptor. No base quality information exists; no much larger clone differs at one position. Participants in the prospective study were enrolled through a virtual design, were aged about 18 to 89 years, and lived in some 24 United States geographic areas. To assign participants to cohorts, the prospective study relied on clinical history that participants themselves reported in a screening survey and a study questionnaire. Mobile phlebotomists in the prospective study collected whole blood, serum and a nasopharyngeal or oropharyngeal swab from every participant. Over a roughly two-month period, participants in the prospective study had the option of providing additional blood draws and questionnaires. Before DNA extraction, blood samples from the prospective study were shipped at room temperature or frozen.

The immunoSEQ Assay, a bias-controlled multiplex PCR, was used to amplify TCRbeta CDR3 regions from genomic DNA. Per the original workflow: Within the assay, amplification of reference gene primers was used to estimate how many nucleated cells each sample contained. To quantify the absolute abundance of each unique TCRbeta CDR3 rearrangement, sequence reads were collapsed and filtered. For each sample, productive Simpson clonality was calculated as the square root of Simpson's diversity index across productive rearrangements. TCRdb provides this immuneACCESS table in a form limited to in-frame rearrangements. Some clones are lacking; in checked studies, under half of them reflect an unresolved V gene, and why the rest are absent is not known. V and J calls and clone size are those listed in that table; D and trimming were worked out from the DNA. The sample contains a few hundred thousand clones, more than 75% of them found a single time. The top ten clonotypes cover around 1.9% of the sample.

The sample originates from a study of blood T cell repertoires in COVID-19 (dated by TCRdb to 2020 to 2021). Concerning the study at large: Recovered participants in ImmuneRACE Cohort 3 were defined by two consecutive negative NP/OP PCR tests, clearance by a healthcare professional, or resolution of symptoms. Samples were obtained from the ongoing ImmuneRACE study (first 160 participants) and from over 1,000 subjects provided by 6 global collaborators. The repertoires were released in a freely available public database intended as a resource for research on the immune response to SARS-CoV-2. Samples covering the acute and convalescent phases of COVID-19 were provided by collaborators in the United States, Italy and Spain. The sample metadata nearly always contained a de-identified subject ID, COVID-19 status, age in years and sex. Where HLA class I and class II types were available, the types were taken from metadata supplied by the sample provider, not from assay-based typing. The prospective study material was composed of cDNA or gDNA derived from T cells, B-cell-depleted T cells, or PBMCs. Subjects who had been exposed to COVID-19, were actively infected with it, or had recovered from it provided the deeply sampled blood TCRbeta repertoires that made up the dataset.

Counted from cysteine to phenylalanine, this CDR3 has 14 amino acids. Of all the DNA, just the CDR3 is kept, 42 bases in frame from base 1. Looking up the germline V gene (reference sequence) yields CDR1 SEHNR and CDR2 FQNEAQ. V drops 4 bases and J drops 2 bases, leaving 11 bases in between. What the study reported, not specific to this receptor: How much clinical and demographic metadata was included differed by source and by participant, and the metadata was provided uncurated.

The V gene is TRBV7-9 and the J gene is TRBJ2-5; TRBD1 is perhaps the D gene, given 6 matching bases. Sample: PBMCs or T cells enriched from blood (not recorded which). The clonotype originates from a man aged 35 to 55 in a cohort exposed to, infected with or recovered from COVID-19 (not recorded which). The CDR3: CASSSDRTQETQYF. The base sequence is TGTGCCAGCAGCTCAGACAGGACACAAGAGACCCAGTACTTC.